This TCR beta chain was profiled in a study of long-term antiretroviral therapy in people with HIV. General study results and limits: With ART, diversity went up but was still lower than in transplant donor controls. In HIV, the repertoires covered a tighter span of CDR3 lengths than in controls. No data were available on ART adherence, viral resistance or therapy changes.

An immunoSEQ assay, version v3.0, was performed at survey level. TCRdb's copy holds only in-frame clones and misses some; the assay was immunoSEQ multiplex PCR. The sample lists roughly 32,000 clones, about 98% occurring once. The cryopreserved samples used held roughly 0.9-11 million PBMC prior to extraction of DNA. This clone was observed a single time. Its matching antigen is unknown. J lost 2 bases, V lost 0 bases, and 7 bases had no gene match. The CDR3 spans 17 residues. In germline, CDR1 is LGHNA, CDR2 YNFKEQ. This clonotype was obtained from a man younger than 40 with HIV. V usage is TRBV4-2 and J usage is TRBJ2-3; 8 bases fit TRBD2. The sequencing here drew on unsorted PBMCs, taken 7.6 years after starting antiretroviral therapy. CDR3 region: CASSQDGLAGTTDTQYF. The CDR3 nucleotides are TGTGCCAGCAGCCAAGATGGCCTAGCGGGCACCACAGATACGCAGTATTTT.